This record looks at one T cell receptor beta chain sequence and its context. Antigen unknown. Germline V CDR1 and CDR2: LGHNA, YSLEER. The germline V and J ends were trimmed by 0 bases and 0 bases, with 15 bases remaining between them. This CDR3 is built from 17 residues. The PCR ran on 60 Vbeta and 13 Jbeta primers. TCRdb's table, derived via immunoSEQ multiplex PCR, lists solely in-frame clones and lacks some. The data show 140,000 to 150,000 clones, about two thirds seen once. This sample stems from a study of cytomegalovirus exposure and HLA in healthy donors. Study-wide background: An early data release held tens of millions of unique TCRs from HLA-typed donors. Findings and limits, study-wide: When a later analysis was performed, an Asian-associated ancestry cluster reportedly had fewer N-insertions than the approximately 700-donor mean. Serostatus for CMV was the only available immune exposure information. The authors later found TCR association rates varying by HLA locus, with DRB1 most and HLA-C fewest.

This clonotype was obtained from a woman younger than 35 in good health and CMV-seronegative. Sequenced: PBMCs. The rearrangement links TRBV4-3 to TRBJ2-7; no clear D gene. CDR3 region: CASSQDWSISGSYEQYF. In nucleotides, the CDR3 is TGCGCCAGCAGCCAAGATTGGAGCATTTCGGGCTCCTACGAGCAGTACTTC.